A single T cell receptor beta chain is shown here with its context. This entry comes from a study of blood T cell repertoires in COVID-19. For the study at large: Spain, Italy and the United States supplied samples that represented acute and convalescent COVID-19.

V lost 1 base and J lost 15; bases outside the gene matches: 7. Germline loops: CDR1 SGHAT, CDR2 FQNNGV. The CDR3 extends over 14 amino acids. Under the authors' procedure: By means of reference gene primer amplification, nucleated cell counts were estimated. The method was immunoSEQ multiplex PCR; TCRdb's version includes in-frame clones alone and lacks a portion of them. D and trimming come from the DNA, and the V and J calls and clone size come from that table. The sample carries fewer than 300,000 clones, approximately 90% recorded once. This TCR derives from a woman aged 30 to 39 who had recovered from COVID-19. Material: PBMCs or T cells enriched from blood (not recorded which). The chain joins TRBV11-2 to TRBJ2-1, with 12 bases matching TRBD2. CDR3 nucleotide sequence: TGTGCCAGCAGCTTAGCGGGAAGGACTAGCGGGACGTTCTTC. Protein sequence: CASSLAGRTSGTFF.